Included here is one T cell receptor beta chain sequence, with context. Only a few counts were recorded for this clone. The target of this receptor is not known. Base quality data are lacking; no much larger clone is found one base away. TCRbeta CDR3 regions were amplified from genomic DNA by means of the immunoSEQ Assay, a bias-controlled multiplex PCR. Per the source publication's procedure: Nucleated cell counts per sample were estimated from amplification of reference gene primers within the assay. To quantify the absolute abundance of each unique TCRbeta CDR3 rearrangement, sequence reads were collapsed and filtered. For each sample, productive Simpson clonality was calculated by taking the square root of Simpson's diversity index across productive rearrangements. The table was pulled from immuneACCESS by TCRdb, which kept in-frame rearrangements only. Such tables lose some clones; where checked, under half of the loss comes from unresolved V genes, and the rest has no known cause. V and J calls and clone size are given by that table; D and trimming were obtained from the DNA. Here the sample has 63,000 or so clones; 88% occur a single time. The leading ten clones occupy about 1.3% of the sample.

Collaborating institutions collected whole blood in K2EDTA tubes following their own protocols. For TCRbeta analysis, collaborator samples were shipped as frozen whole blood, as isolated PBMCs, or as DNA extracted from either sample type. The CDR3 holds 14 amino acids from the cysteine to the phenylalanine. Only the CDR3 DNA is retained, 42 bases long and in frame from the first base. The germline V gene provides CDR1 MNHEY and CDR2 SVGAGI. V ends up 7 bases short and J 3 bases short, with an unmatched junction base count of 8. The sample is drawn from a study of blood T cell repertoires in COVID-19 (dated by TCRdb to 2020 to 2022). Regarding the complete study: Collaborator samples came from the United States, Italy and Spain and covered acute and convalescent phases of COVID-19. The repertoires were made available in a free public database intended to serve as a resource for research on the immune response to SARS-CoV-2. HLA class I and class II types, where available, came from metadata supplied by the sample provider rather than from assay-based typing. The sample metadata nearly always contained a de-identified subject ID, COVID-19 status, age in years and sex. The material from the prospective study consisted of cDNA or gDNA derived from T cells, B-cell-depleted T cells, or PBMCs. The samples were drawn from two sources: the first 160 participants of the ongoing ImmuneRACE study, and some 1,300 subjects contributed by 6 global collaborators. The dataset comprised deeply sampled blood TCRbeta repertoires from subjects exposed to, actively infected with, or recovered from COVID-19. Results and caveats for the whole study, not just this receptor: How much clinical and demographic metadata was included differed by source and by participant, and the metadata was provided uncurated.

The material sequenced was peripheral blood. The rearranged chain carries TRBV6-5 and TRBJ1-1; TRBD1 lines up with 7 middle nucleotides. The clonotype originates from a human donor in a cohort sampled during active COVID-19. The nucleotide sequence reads TGTGCCAGCAACCCGACAGGGAGGTACACTGAAGCTTTCTTT. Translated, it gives CASNPTGRYTEAFF.